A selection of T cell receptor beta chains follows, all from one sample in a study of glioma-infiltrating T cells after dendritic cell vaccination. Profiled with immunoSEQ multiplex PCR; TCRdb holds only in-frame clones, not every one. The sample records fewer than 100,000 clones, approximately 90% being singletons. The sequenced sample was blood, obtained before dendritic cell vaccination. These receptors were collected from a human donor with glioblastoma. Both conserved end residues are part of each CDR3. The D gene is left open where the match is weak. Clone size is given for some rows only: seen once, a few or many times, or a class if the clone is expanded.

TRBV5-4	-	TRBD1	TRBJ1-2	CASSSWTGGDYGYTF	TGTGCCAGCAGCTCCTGGACAGGGGGCGACTATGGCTACACCTTC
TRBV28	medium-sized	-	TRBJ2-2	CASSQTGTVGTGELFF	TGTGCCAGCAGTCAAACAGGGACCGTAGGCACCGGGGAGCTGTTTTTT
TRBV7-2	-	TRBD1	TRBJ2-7	CASSPGQLVSYEQYF	TGTGCCAGCAGCCCGGGACAGCTGGTCTCCTACGAGCAGTACTTC
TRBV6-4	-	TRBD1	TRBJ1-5	CASSDWDRGGYSNQPQHF	TGTGCCAGCAGTGACTGGGACAGGGGAGGTTATAGCAATCAGCCCCAGCATTTT
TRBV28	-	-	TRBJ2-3	CASSLQGTDTQYF	TGTGCCAGCAGTTTACAGGGCACAGATACGCAGTATTTT
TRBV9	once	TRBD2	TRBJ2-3	CASSERTSGISTDTQYF	TGTGCCAGCAGCGAACGGACTAGCGGGATATCCACAGATACGCAGTATTTT
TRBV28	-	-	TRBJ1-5	CASSWLRVGNQPQHF	TGTGCCAGCAGTTGGCTCCGGGTCGGAAATCAGCCCCAGCATTTT
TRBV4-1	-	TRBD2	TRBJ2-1	CASSQGRGMAGGPGNEQFF	TGCGCCAGCAGCCAAGGGCGGGGAATGGCGGGAGGGCCGGGGAATGAGCAGTTCTTC
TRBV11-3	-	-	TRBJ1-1	CASSPDRHLPAFF	TGTGCCAGCAGCCCAGACAGGCACCTCCCAGCTTTCTTT
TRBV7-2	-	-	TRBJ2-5	CASSLRREETQYF	TGTGCCAGCAGCTTGAGGCGGGAAGAGACCCAGTACTTC
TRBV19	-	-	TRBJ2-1	CASSRQASSYNEQFF	TGTGCCAGTAGTAGACAGGCTAGCTCCTACAATGAGCAGTTCTTC
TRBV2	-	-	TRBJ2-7	CASRASYEQYF	TGTGCCAGCAGGGCCAGCTACGAGCAGTACTTC
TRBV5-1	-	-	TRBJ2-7	CASRDGLGTILSSYEQYF	TGCGCCAGCAGGGACGGACTCGGTACGATCCTAAGCTCCTACGAGCAGTACTTC
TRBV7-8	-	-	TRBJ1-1	CASSKAQGNTEAFF	TGTGCCAGCAGCAAGGCACAGGGGAACACTGAAGCTTTCTTT
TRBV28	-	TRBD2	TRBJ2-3	CASSPSGRNTDTQYF	TGTGCCAGCAGCCCCAGCGGGAGAAACACAGATACGCAGTATTTT
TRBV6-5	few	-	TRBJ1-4	CASSLTGHGNEKLFF	TGTGCCAGCAGCCTTACGGGACATGGGAATGAAAAACTGTTTTTT
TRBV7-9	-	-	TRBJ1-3	CASSSPGGPGNTIYF	TGTGCCAGCAGCTCCCCGGGAGGTCCGGGAAACACCATATATTTT
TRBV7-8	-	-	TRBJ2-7	CASSLAGPGETYEQYF	TGTGCCAGCAGCTTAGCGGGGCCAGGTGAGACGTACGAGCAGTACTTC
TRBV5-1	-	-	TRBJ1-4	CASAVGVVREEKLFF	TGCGCCAGCGCCGTAGGGGTAGTCAGAGAGGAAAAACTGTTTTTT
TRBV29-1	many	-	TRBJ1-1	CSVGRDRNTEAFF	TGCAGCGTTGGGAGAGACAGGAACACTGAAGCTTTCTTT
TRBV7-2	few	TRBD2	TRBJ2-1	CASSLRTSGRRSYNEQFF	TGTGCCAGCAGCTTACGGACTAGCGGGAGACGCTCCTACAATGAGCAGTTCTTC
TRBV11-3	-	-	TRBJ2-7	CASSPGGRRNEQYF	TGTGCCAGCAGCCCTGGTGGCAGGAGGAACGAGCAGTACTTC
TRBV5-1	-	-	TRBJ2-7	CASSLGPGGAYEQYF	TGCGCCAGCAGCTTGGGGCCCGGGGGAGCCTACGAGCAGTACTTC
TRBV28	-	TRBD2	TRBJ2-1	CASSSGTSGRAYNEQFF	TGTGCCAGCAGTTCCGGGACTAGCGGGAGGGCCTACAATGAGCAGTTCTTC
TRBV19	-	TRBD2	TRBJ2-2	CASGTSGNTGELFF	TGTGCCAGTGGGACTAGCGGGAACACCGGGGAGCTGTTTTTT
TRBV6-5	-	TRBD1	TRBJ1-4	CASSYGTDEKLFF	TGTGCCAGCAGTTATGGGACAGATGAAAAACTGTTTTTT
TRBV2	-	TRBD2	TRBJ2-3	CATETFGGTNTDTQYF	TGTGCCACCGAAACGTTCGGGGGGACCAACACAGATACGCAGTATTTT
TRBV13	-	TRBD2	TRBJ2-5	CASSLNSGGEETQYF	TGTGCCAGCAGCTTAAATTCGGGAGGAGAAGAGACCCAGTACTTC
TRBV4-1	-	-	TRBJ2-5	CASSLRGAGETQYF	TGCGCCAGCAGCCTCAGGGGCGCAGGAGAGACCCAGTACTTC
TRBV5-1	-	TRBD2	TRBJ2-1	CASSKVPSGYNEQFF	TGCGCCAGCAGCAAGGTACCTAGCGGGTACAATGAGCAGTTCTTC
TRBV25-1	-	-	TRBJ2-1	CASSEYGGRSYNEQFF	TGTGCCAGCAGTGAATATGGGGGCCGCTCCTACAATGAGCAGTTCTTC